These T cell receptor beta chains were read from a single sample in a study of blood T cell repertoires in COVID-19. Clones were read by immunoSEQ multiplex PCR, and TCRdb kept only the in-frame ones, dropping some. In the table there are some 270,000 clones, roughly nine tenths of which are singletons. Input material: peripheral blood. These receptors were collected from a man in his forties with active or convalescent COVID-19. Both conserved end residues are part of each CDR3. Each record gives: clone size, J gene, D gene, V gene, CDR3 protein, CDR3 DNA. A D gene is named only where the DNA matches it firmly. Some rows mark clone size as missing; the rest say once, few, many or name a class of expanded clone.

>NA|TRBJ2-7|TRBD2|TRBV7-2
CASTPFYSGVYEQYF
TGTGCCAGCACCCCTTTCTATAGCGGGGTTTACGAGCAGTACTTC
>NA|TRBJ2-7|TRBD2|TRBV19
CASSIEGRGLSEQYF
TGTGCCAGTAGTATAGAAGGGAGGGGCCTTTCCGAGCAGTACTTC
>NA|TRBJ1-4|NA|TRBV6-1
CASSEYGSTNEKLFF
TGTGCCAGCAGTGAGTATGGCTCAACTAATGAAAAACTGTTTTTT
>NA|TRBJ2-1|NA|TRBV24-1
CATSEGPPGRMFNNEQFF
TGTGCCACCAGTGAGGGCCCCCCCGGTCGGATGTTCAACAATGAGCAGTTCTTC
>NA|TRBJ1-2|NA|TRBV24-1
CATSDPTGPYGYTF
TGTGCCACCAGTGACCCTACAGGCCCCTATGGCTACACCTTC
>NA|TRBJ1-1|NA|TRBV2
CASSEIGGENTEAFF
TGTGCCAGCAGTGAAATTGGGGGCGAGAACACTGAAGCTTTCTTT
>NA|TRBJ2-3|TRBD2|TRBV7-9
CASSHSGGAADTQYF
TGTGCCAGCAGCCATAGCGGGGGGGCCGCAGATACGCAGTATTTT
>few|TRBJ1-5|NA|TRBV5-4
CASSLGPQNQPQHF
TGTGCCAGCAGCTTGGGGCCCCAAAATCAGCCCCAGCATTTT
>few|TRBJ1-3|NA|TRBV7-2
CASSYVTGYAAIYF
TGTGCCAGCAGCTACGTTACAGGGTACGCCGCCATATATTTT
>NA|TRBJ1-1|NA|TRBV27
CASQRDIMNTEAFF
TGTGCCAGCCAGAGGGACATCATGAACACTGAAGCTTTCTTT
>NA|TRBJ1-4|TRBD1|TRBV7-9
CASSPYAGTGGFANEKLFF
TGTGCCAGCAGCCCATACGCCGGGACAGGGGGTTTTGCTAATGAAAAACTGTTTTTT
>once|TRBJ2-3|TRBD2|TRBV6-5
CASKLTSGVTDTQYF
TGTGCCAGCAAGTTGACTAGCGGGGTCACAGATACGCAGTATTTT
>NA|TRBJ2-3|TRBD1|TRBV24-1
CATSPNRGADTQYF
TGTGCCACCTCTCCGAACAGGGGCGCAGATACGCAGTATTTT
>NA|TRBJ2-7|NA|TRBV3-1/TRBV3-2
CASSQTSHEQYF
TGTGCCAGCAGCCAAACTTCCCACGAGCAGTACTTC
>NA|TRBJ2-7|NA|TRBV5-3
CARSCLRSGYQYEQYF
TGTGCCAGAAGCTGCCTACGTAGCGGCTATCAGTACGAGCAGTACTTC
>NA|TRBJ2-3|TRBD1|TRBV5-4
CASSKDREADTQYF
TGTGCCAGCAGCAAAGACAGGGAAGCAGATACGCAGTATTTT
>NA|TRBJ1-1|TRBD1|TRBV9
CASSVRDRGLLSEAFF
TGTGCCAGCAGCGTCCGGGACAGGGGGCTTTTATCTGAAGCTTTCTTT
>NA|TRBJ1-4|NA|TRBV6-4
CARKRGEKLFF
TGTGCCAGAAAAAGGGGTGAAAAACTGTTTTTT
>NA|TRBJ2-3|TRBD2|TRBV30
CAWSGGLAGATDTQYF
TGTGCCTGGAGTGGGGGACTAGCGGGAGCAACAGATACGCAGTATTTT
>NA|TRBJ1-6|NA|TRBV3-1/TRBV3-2
CASSQAGSLHF
TGTGCCAGCAGCCAAGCAGGGTCCCTCCACTTT
>few|TRBJ1-3|NA|TRBV6-6
CASSYGGAENTIYF
TGTGCCAGCAGTTACGGGGGCGCGGAAAACACCATATATTTT
>NA|TRBJ2-5|NA|TRBV5-1
CASSTGQGTQYF
TGCGCCAGCAGCACTGGGCAAGGGACCCAGTACTTC
>NA|TRBJ2-2|TRBD1|TRBV5-1
CASSLGTGRSGELFF
TGCGCCAGCAGCCTCGGGACAGGGAGGAGCGGGGAGCTGTTTTTT
>once|TRBJ2-6|TRBD1|TRBV27
CASSFGDSFYSGANVLTF
TGTGCCAGCAGTTTTGGGGACAGCTTCTACTCTGGGGCCAACGTCCTGACTTTC
>NA|TRBJ1-1|NA|TRBV12-3/TRBV12-4
CASSFWSTEAFF
TGTGCCAGCAGTTTTTGGAGCACTGAAGCTTTCTTT
>NA|TRBJ1-2|TRBD1|TRBV19
CASIPRDRVASPYGYTF
TGTGCCAGTATCCCCCGGGACAGGGTGGCCTCTCCCTATGGCTACACCTTC
>NA|TRBJ2-4|NA|TRBV13
CASSGRGDKNIQYF
TGTGCCAGCAGCGGCAGGGGTGACAAAAACATTCAGTACTTC
>NA|TRBJ1-2|TRBD1|TRBV5-4
CASSYRNTGGNGYTF
TGTGCCAGCAGCTACCGCAATACAGGGGGCAATGGCTACACCTTC
>NA|TRBJ2-2|NA|TRBV5-1
CASSLVGEDGELFF
TGCGCCAGCAGCTTGGTAGGGGAAGACGGGGAGCTGTTTTTT
>NA|TRBJ2-5|NA|TRBV19
CASSIGGSRGTQYF
TGTGCCAGTAGTATAGGTGGCAGCCGGGGGACCCAGTACTTC
>NA|TRBJ1-6|TRBD1|TRBV4-1
CASSQDRRAGGYRYGNSPLHF
TGCGCCAGCAGCCAAGATCGAAGGGCAGGGGGCTATCGGTATGGGAATTCACCCCTCCACTTT
>NA|TRBJ1-4|NA|TRBV5-1
CASRLNNEKLFF
TGCGCCAGCAGACTAAATAATGAAAAACTGTTTTTT
>few|TRBJ1-4|TRBD1|TRBV4-1
CASKGTGGEKLFF
TGCGCCAGCAAAGGGACAGGGGGGGAAAAACTGTTTTTT
>NA|TRBJ2-4|NA|TRBV3-1/TRBV3-2
CASSPGLVLAKNIQYF
TGTGCCAGCAGCCCCGGACTTGTACTAGCCAAAAACATTCAGTACTTC
>NA|TRBJ1-6|NA|TRBV3-1/TRBV3-2
CASSLNRGLVDSPLHF
TGTGCCAGCAGTCTAAATCGAGGGTTGGTAGATTCACCCCTCCACTTT
>few|TRBJ2-1|TRBD1|TRBV5-1
CASSPGTGRHEQFF
TGCGCCAGCAGCCCCGGGACAGGGAGACATGAGCAGTTCTTC
>NA|TRBJ2-5|TRBD2|TRBV29-1
CSVDTSGLTETQYF
TGCAGCGTTGATACTAGCGGTCTCACGGAGACCCAGTACTTC
>NA|TRBJ2-7|TRBD2|TRBV4-2
CASSQDLLAGGTYEQYF
TGTGCCAGCAGCCAAGATCTACTAGCGGGAGGGACCTACGAGCAGTACTTC
>NA|TRBJ2-7|NA|TRBV7-2
CAREEANSYEQYF
TGTGCCAGAGAGGAGGCCAACTCCTACGAGCAGTACTTC
>NA|TRBJ1-1|NA|TRBV18
CASSPGNGGWTEAFF
TGTGCCAGCTCACCGGGAAATGGGGGGTGGACTGAAGCTTTCTTT
>NA|TRBJ2-1|TRBD2|TRBV27
CASSIAGAINEQFF
TGTGCCAGCAGTATAGCGGGAGCGATCAATGAGCAGTTCTTC
>NA|TRBJ2-7|NA|TRBV28
CASSSPGVSYEQYF
TGTGCCAGCAGTTCCCCCGGGGTCTCCTACGAGCAGTACTTC